In this sample, the clone carrying this T cell receptor (beta chain) turned up once. This sample is part of a study of blood T cell repertoires in COVID-19. Study-wide background: Nucleic acid was either cDNA or gDNA, and it came from T cells, B-cell-depleted T cells, or PBMCs.

The Seattle patients joined while their infection was active and were tracked longitudinally afterward. Original analysis: Researchers report that nucleated cell counts were estimated from reference gene primer amplification. TCRdb's copy holds only in-frame clones and misses some; the assay was immunoSEQ multiplex PCR. That table gives V, J and clone size, and the DNA gave D and trimming. The profile shows about 300,000 clones, under 90% of them singletons. Trimming cost V 2 bases and J 6 bases, with 18 bases left between them. CDR1 SGDLS and CDR2 YYNGEE come from the germline V gene. The CDR3 totals 15 residues.

The specimen was peripheral blood. This TCR derives from a woman under 40 with COVID-19, enrolled during active disease. The chain couples TRBV9 to TRBJ2-7, with D perhaps matching TRBD1 (6 bases). The CDR3 here is CASSVGTSAAAEQYF. DNA of the CDR3: TGTGCCAGCAGCGTCGGGACATCAGCCGCGGCCGAGCAGTACTTC.